The 10 T cell receptor beta chains reported below all come from one sample, sequenced in a study of CD8+ T cells in alopecia areata. Indicated treatment: oral pan-JAK inhibitor, 5-10 mg twice daily. It was cDNA, reverse transcribed from extracted RNA, that served as the sequencing template. Sequencing used immunoSEQ multiplex PCR; TCRdb keeps in-frame clones, though not all of them. The sample lists around 110,000 clones, 84% seen once, with less than 30% in the top ten. This specimen consisted of CD8+ T cells sorted from blood, obtained at week 24, from a patient treated with tofacitinib. The receptors originated from a human donor with alopecia areata.

CDR3 DNA: TGTGCCAGCAGCGTAGAGGGGACTAGCGGGGGTACAGATACGCAGTATTTT. Its translation is CASSVEGTSGGTDTQYF. The chain combines TRBV9 with TRBJ2-3; 14 bases are a match to TRBD2. Germline assignment: CDR1 SGDLS and CDR2 YYNGEE. V lost 0 bases to trimming and J lost 3 bases; unmatched junction nucleotides: 3. The length of the CDR3 is 17 residues.

This clone was picked up a small number of times. The chain joins TRBV11-2 to TRBJ2-5; 11 nucleotides match TRBD2. The germline CDR1 and CDR2 sequences are SGHAT and FQNNGV. V lost 5 bases, J lost 0 bases, and 5 bases stayed unmatched. The CDR3 totals 16 residues. The CDR3 region has the DNA TGTGCCAGCAGCGCGTCTAGCGGGGGGCACCAAGAGACCCAGTACTTC. This translates into CASSASSGGHQETQYF.

The table lists this clone with a count of one. CDR3 DNA sequence: TGTGCCAGCAGCTTAGGGGGCGGCGTTACTTTCTTT. It codes for CASSLGGGVTFF. The rearrangement uses TRBV7-2 and TRBJ1-1, with D possibly being TRBD1 (5 bases). This CDR3 comprises 12 residues. Germline V gives CDR1 SGHTA, CDR2 FQGNSA. Trimming took 1 base from V and 12 from J, leaving 12 bases between them. Drawing the rest from reference TRBV7-2 and TRBJ1-1, the complete variable domain is GAGVSQSPSNKVTEKGKDVELRCDPISGHTALYWYRQSLGQGLEFLIYFQGNSAPDKSGLPSDRFSAERTGGSVSTLTIQRTQQEDSAVYLCASSLGGGVTFFGQGTRLTVV.

The chain is built from TRBV5-6 and TRBJ2-1; D possibly corresponds to TRBD2 (5 bases). Germline V gene data show CDR1 as SGHDT and CDR2 as YYEEEE. The germline V and J ends were trimmed by 1 base and 6 bases, with 14 bases remaining between them. The CDR3 runs to 15 residues. CDR3 nucleotide sequence: TGTGCCAGCAGCTTGCGGGCTCCCGGAGGCAATGAGCAGTTCTTC. Amino acid sequence: CASSLRAPGGNEQFF. The full variable domain, its missing parts supplied by reference TRBV5-6 and TRBJ2-1, is DAGVTQSPTHLIKTRGQQVTLRCSPKSGHDTVSWYQQALGQGPQFIFQYYEEEERQRGNFPDRFSGHQFPNYSSELNVNALLLGDSALYLCASSLRAPGGNEQFFGPGTRLTVL.

The rearrangement links TRBV21-1 to TRBJ1-2. TRBV21-1 is a documented pseudogene. CDR3 length: 17 amino acids. Written as DNA, the CDR3 is TGTGCCAGCAGCAAGACGCGGTCAGATGGGGATTACTATGGCTACACCTTC. Its translation: CASSKTRSDGDYYGYTF.

V gene TRBV4-1 combines with J gene TRBJ2-4; D gene uncertain. V shed 0 bases and J shed 0 bases, with 3 bases lying between them. Germline V gene data show CDR1 as MGHRA and CDR2 as YSYEKL. The CDR3 totals 14 residues. The CDR3 DNA reads TGCGCCAGCAGCCAAGAAAAAGCCAAAAACATTCAGTACTTC. It yields the protein CASSQEKAKNIQYF.

The gene calls are TRBV7-2 and TRBJ2-3, with D uncertain. V was trimmed by 3 bases and J by 0 bases, leaving 7 bases between them. Germline V gene data show CDR1 as SGHTA and CDR2 as FQGNSA. The CDR3 is 14 residues long. The CDR3 coding sequence is TGTGCCAGCAGCTTGTTTAGGAGCACAGATACGCAGTATTTT. Its translation: CASSLFRSTDTQYF.

This CDR3 is CASNSRWTGDTEAFF. The CDR3 bases are TGTGCCAGCAACTCCAGGTGGACAGGGGACACTGAAGCTTTCTTT. The gene calls are TRBV21-1 and TRBJ1-1; TRBD1, the D gene given by the table, was not confirmed from the DNA. TRBV21-1 corresponds to a pseudogene. The CDR3 covers 15 residues.

This chain uses TRBV14 with TRBJ2-7, with 8 positions matching TRBD1. Germline values: CDR1 SGHDN, CDR2 FVKESK. With V trimmed by 5 bases and J by 4 bases, 10 bases remained unmatched. There are 15 residues in the CDR3. CDR3 nucleotides: TGTGCCAGCAGCTTTGGACAGGGCGAAAAGTACGAGCAGTACTTC. Translated, it gives CASSFGQGEKYEQYF.

The gene calls are TRBV11-2 and TRBJ2-3, with a possible D match to TRBD1 (5 bases). The CDR3 spans 15 residues. CDR1 SGHAT and CDR2 FQNNGV come from the germline V gene. V gave up 3 bases and J gave up 2 bases, with 12 bases separating them. The CDR3 region is CASSFGAGNTDTQYF. The DNA of the CDR3 is TGTGCCAGCAGCTTTGGGGCAGGGAACACAGATACGCAGTATTTT. The complete variable domain, with remaining parts taken from reference TRBV11-2 and TRBJ2-3, reads EAGVAQSPRYKIIEKRQSVAFWCNPISGHATLYWYQQILGQGPKLLIQFQNNGVVDDSQLPKDRFSAERLKGVDSTLKIQPAKLEDSAVYLCASSFGAGNTDTQYFGPGTRLTVL.